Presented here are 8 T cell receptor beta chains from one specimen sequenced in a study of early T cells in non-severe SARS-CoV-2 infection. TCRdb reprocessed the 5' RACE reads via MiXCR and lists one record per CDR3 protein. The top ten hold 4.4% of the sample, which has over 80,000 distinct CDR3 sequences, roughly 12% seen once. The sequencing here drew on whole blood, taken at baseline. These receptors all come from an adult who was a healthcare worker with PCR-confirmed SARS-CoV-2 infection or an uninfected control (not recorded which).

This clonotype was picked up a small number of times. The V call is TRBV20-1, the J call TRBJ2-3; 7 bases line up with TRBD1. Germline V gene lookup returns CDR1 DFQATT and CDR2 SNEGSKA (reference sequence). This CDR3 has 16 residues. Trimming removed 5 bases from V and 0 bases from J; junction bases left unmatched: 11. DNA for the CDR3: TGCAGTGCTGGACCTACAGGGGACCTTAGCACAGATACGCAGTATTTT. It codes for CSAGPTGDLSTDTQYF.

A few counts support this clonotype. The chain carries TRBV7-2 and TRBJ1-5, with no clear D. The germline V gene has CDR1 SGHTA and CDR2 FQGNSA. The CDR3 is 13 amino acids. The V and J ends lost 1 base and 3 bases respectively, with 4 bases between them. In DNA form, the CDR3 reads TGTGCCAGCAGCTTAGATCACAATCAGCCCCAGCATTTT. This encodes CASSLDHNQPQHF.

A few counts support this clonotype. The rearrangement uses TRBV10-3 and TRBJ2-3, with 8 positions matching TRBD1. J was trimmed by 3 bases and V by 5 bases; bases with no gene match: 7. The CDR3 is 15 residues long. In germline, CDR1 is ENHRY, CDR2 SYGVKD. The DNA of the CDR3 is TGTGCCATCAGTTTCGACAGGGGTAAAACAGATACGCAGTATTTT. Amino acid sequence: CAISFDRGKTDTQYF.

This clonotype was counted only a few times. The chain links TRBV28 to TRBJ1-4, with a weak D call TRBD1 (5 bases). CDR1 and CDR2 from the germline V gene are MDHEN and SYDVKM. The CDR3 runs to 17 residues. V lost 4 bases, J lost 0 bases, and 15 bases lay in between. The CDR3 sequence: CASSSYPKQATNEKLFF. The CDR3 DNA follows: TGTGCCAGCAGTTCATACCCTAAACAGGCAACTAATGAAAAACTGTTTTTT.

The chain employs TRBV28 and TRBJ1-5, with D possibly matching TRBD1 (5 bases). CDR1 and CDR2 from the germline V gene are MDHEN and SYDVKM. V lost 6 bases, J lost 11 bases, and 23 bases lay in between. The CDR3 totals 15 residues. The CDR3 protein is CASSSLVGGGEAQHF. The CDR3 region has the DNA TGTGCCAGCAGCTCCCTAGTTGGGGGGGGAGAGGCCCAGCATTTT.

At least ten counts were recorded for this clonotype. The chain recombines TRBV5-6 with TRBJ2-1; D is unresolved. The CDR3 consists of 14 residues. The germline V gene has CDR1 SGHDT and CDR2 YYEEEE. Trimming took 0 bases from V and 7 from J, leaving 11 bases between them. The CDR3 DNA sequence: TGTGCCAGCAGCTTGGCGTATATAGGGAATGAGCAGTTCTTC. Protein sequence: CASSLAYIGNEQFF.

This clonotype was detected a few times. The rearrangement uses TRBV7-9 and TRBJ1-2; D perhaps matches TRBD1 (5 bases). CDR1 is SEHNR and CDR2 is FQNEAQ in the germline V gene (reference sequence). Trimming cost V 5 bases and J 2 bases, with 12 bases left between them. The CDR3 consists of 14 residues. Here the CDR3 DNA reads TGTGCCAGCAGCCCAGGGTCGGGCAACTATGGCTACACCTTC. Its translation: CASSPGSGNYGYTF.

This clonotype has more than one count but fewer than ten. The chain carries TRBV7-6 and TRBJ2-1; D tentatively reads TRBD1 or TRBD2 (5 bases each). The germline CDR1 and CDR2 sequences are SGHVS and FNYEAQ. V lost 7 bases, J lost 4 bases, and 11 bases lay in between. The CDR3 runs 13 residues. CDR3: CASTPGRYNEQFF. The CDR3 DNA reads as TGTGCCAGCACCCCGGGACGTTACAATGAGCAGTTCTTC.